This T cell receptor beta chain was captured in a study of blood T cell repertoires in COVID-19. Profiling relied on immunoSEQ multiplex PCR, and the TCRdb table lists in-frame clones only, not all of them. The sample lists about 270,000 clones; around nine tenths were seen once. Germline loops: CDR1 SGDLS, CDR2 YYNGEE. V was clipped by 4 bases and J by 4 bases, with 14 bases between them. The CDR3 length is 15 residues. The gene calls are TRBV9 and TRBJ1-4, with D possibly being TRBD1 (6 bases). This receptor was obtained from a man aged 50-60 years with acute or convalescent COVID-19. The specimen was peripheral blood. CDR3: CASSPSTGINEKLFF. Written as DNA, the CDR3 is TGTGCCAGCAGCCCTTCGACAGGAATTAATGAAAAACTGTTTTTT.